These T cell receptor beta chains were read from a single sample in a study of early stage breast cancer tumors. This table comes from immunoSEQ multiplex PCR, and its TCRdb copy is limited to in-frame clones, with some not included. The sample includes about 72,000 clones, more than 60% of them seen just once. Source material: blood. These receptors were taken from a person aged 55 to 70 with breast cancer. Each CDR3 is given with its conserved first and last residue. D genes are given only for firm matches. Rows give clone size only sometimes, using once, few, many, or a class for an expanded clone.

d_gene	v_gene	abundance	j_gene	CDR3aa	CDR3nt
NA	TRBV5-1	NA	TRBJ2-1	CASSIGLRSAEQFF	TGCGCCAGCAGCATTGGGTTGCGGTCGGCTGAGCAGTTCTTC
NA	TRBV2	NA	TRBJ1-1	CASALFWDTEAFF	TGTGCCAGCGCCCTGTTTTGGGACACTGAAGCTTTCTTT
TRBD1	TRBV28	NA	TRBJ2-7	CASSGTGAPLSYEQYF	TGTGCCAGCAGTGGGACAGGGGCCCCCCTTTCCTACGAGCAGTACTTC
NA	TRBV18	NA	TRBJ2-5	CASSPSDLETQYF	TGTGCCAGCTCACCATCTGATTTAGAGACCCAGTACTTC
TRBD1	TRBV13	NA	TRBJ2-2	CASSPIPGQGTGELFF	TGTGCCAGCAGCCCCATTCCGGGACAGGGCACCGGGGAGCTGTTTTTT
NA	TRBV13	NA	TRBJ2-3	CASSLVNQPQYF	TGTGCCAGCAGCTTGGTCAATCAGCCCCAGTATTTT
NA	TRBV29-1	NA	TRBJ2-1	CSVVMAATYNEQFF	TGCAGCGTTGTGATGGCAGCGACCTACAATGAGCAGTTCTTC
TRBD1	TRBV19	few	TRBJ2-3	CASSAGQGGTQYF	TGTGCCAGTAGTGCGGGACAGGGAGGCACGCAGTATTTT
NA	TRBV10-1	few	TRBJ2-2	CASSESSGELFF	TGCGCCAGCAGTGAGAGTAGTGGGGAGCTGTTTTTT
NA	TRBV6-1	NA	TRBJ1-4	CASSEGTNRAVSKLFF	TGTGCCAGCAGTGAAGGGACCAACAGGGCGGTGAGCAAACTGTTTTTT
NA	TRBV5-1	NA	TRBJ2-7	CASSLDGRVQGEQYF	TGCGCCAGCAGCCTGGACGGCAGGGTCCAGGGGGAGCAGTACTTC
TRBD1	TRBV5-1	NA	TRBJ2-7	CASSFTGTGNLYEQYF	TGCGCCAGCAGCTTCACCGGGACAGGGAATCTCTACGAGCAGTACTTC
NA	TRBV7-2	NA	TRBJ1-5	CASSARTGYSNQPQHF	TGTGCCAGCAGCGCGCGTACAGGATATAGCAATCAGCCCCAGCATTTT
TRBD2	TRBV4-1	NA	TRBJ2-7	CASSQEGRAAGASYEQYF	TGCGCCAGCAGCCAAGAGGGGAGGGCAGCGGGGGCATCCTACGAGCAGTACTTC
NA	TRBV5-1	NA	TRBJ2-7	CASSQQGHYEQYF	TGCGCCAGCAGCCAACAGGGTCACTACGAGCAGTACTTC
NA	TRBV7-2	NA	TRBJ1-1	CASSLRERNTEAFF	TGTGCCAGCAGCTTAAGGGAGAGGAACACTGAAGCTTTCTTT
TRBD2	TRBV28	NA	TRBJ2-3	CASSSRFIGSHTSGTTDTQYF	TGTGCCAGCAGTTCGAGGTTCATAGGTAGTCACACTAGCGGGACCACAGATACGCAGTATTTT
NA	TRBV2	NA	TRBJ2-5	CASSEQTGKETQYF	TGTGCCAGCAGTGAACAAACAGGGAAGGAGACCCAGTACTTC
NA	TRBV9	NA	TRBJ2-1	CASSVGSMSKFF	TGTGCCAGCAGCGTAGGCTCGATGAGCAAATTCTTC
NA	TRBV6-1	NA	TRBJ2-7	CASSEATPYEQYF	TGTGCCAGCAGTGAAGCTACCCCCTACGAGCAGTACTTC
TRBD1	TRBV5-4	NA	TRBJ1-2	CASSSPKEQGTKTAF	TGTGCCAGCAGCTCACCAAAAGAACAGGGGACGAAGACCGCCTTC
NA	TRBV10-2	NA	TRBJ2-1	CASKGGGGSYNEQFF	TGCGCCAGCAAAGGGGGCGGGGGTTCCTACAATGAGCAGTTCTTC
TRBD1	TRBV5-4	NA	TRBJ1-6	CASSEDRENSPLHF	TGTGCCAGCAGCGAGGACAGGGAGAATTCACCCCTCCACTTT
NA	TRBV5-1	NA	TRBJ2-3	CASSLKSWGSSRRDTQYF	TGCGCCAGCAGCTTGAAATCTTGGGGAAGTAGCAGGCGGGATACGCAGTATTTT
TRBD2	TRBV29-1	NA	TRBJ2-7	CSVTSGSTHEQYF	TGCAGCGTTACTAGCGGGAGTACCCACGAGCAGTACTTC
NA	TRBV6-5	NA	TRBJ2-2	CASSQENTGELFF	TGTGCCAGCAGCCAGGAGAACACCGGGGAGCTGTTTTTT
TRBD1	TRBV6-1	NA	TRBJ1-2	CASSEAGGGGYTF	TGTGCCAGCAGTGAAGCAGGGGGCGGTGGCTACACCTTC
TRBD1	TRBV28	NA	TRBJ1-4	CASSPYRGVGEKLFF	TGTGCCAGCAGTCCCTACAGGGGCGTGGGGGAAAAACTGTTTTTT
NA	TRBV5-5	NA	TRBJ1-1	CASSLGRETEAFF	TGTGCCAGCAGCTTGGGCCGGGAGACTGAAGCTTTCTTT
TRBD1	TRBV7-9	NA	TRBJ2-7	CASSPGSLGQAYEQYF	TGTGCCAGCAGCCCGGGTTCGTTAGGACAGGCCTACGAGCAGTACTTC
NA	TRBV13	NA	TRBJ2-7	CASSSLSGSSYEQYF	TGTGCCAGCAGCTCCCTTAGCGGCAGCTCCTACGAGCAGTACTTC
NA	TRBV9	once	TRBJ2-3	CASSVGVAATTSTDTQYF	TGTGCCAGCAGCGTCGGGGTAGCGGCCACTACTAGCACAGATACGCAGTATTTT
NA	TRBV9	few	TRBJ1-2	CASSVGGNGYTF	TGTGCCAGCAGCGTAGGGGGGAATGGCTACACCTTC
NA	TRBV7-9	NA	TRBJ2-1	CASSPIGSPHLSEQFF	TGTGCCAGCAGCCCGATAGGTAGCCCCCATTTGAGTGAGCAGTTCTTC
TRBD1	TRBV30	NA	TRBJ2-3	CASDRGADTQYF	TGTGCCTCAGACAGGGGGGCAGATACGCAGTATTTT
NA	TRBV5-8	NA	TRBJ1-5	CASSMRQVSNQPQHF	TGTGCCAGCAGCATGCGGCAGGTGTCGAATCAGCCCCAGCATTTT
NA	TRBV7-3	NA	TRBJ2-3	CASSGDGADTQYF	TGTGCCAGCAGCGGGGACGGAGCGGATACGCAGTATTTT
NA	TRBV5-6	NA	TRBJ2-4	CASSEGGRAPKNIQYF	TGTGCCAGCTCAGAGGGGGGCAGGGCTCCCAAAAACATTCAGTACTTC
NA	TRBV10-3	NA	TRBJ1-5	CAISAGVSNQPQHF	TGTGCCATCAGTGCAGGGGTCAGCAATCAGCCCCAGCATTTT
NA	TRBV28	NA	TRBJ1-5	CASSPDIAGGNQPQHF	TGTGCCAGCAGTCCAGACATAGCCGGGGGCAATCAGCCCCAGCATTTT
NA	TRBV2	NA	TRBJ1-1	CASSTATGNTEAFF	TGTGCCAGCAGTACAGCGACCGGGAACACTGAAGCTTTCTTT
NA	TRBV11-2	NA	TRBJ2-7	CASSAGQDYEQYF	TGTGCCAGCAGCGCGGGCCAGGACTACGAGCAGTACTTC
NA	TRBV7-9	NA	TRBJ1-1	CASSSPGGRYTEAFF	TGTGCCAGCAGCTCCCCTGGGGGCAGGTACACTGAAGCTTTCTTT
NA	TRBV5-1	few	TRBJ1-6	CASSLAGASSYNSPLHF	TGCGCCAGCAGCTTGGCTGGGGCTAGCTCCTATAATTCACCCCTCCACTTT
TRBD1	TRBV19	few	TRBJ1-2	CASSPTGDYGYTF	TGTGCCAGTAGCCCGACAGGGGACTATGGCTACACCTTC
TRBD1	TRBV19	once	TRBJ2-7	CASRGQGARYEQYF	TGTGCCAGTAGGGGACAGGGGGCGAGATACGAGCAGTACTTC
NA	TRBV18	once	TRBJ2-7	CASSPLGPNPYEQYF	TGTGCCAGCTCACCACTTGGGCCCAACCCCTACGAGCAGTACTTC
NA	TRBV29-1	NA	TRBJ2-7	CSVSGTYEQYF	TGCAGCGTTTCCGGTACCTACGAGCAGTACTTC
NA	TRBV10-1	NA	TRBJ1-1	CASSEPGGDTMNTEAFF	TGCGCCAGCAGTGAGCCTGGGGGGGACACCATGAACACTGAAGCTTTCTTT
NA	TRBV7-8	once	TRBJ2-5	CASSLSGGFSTQYF	TGTGCCAGCAGCTTAAGTGGAGGGTTTTCGACCCAGTACTTC
NA	TRBV10-3	NA	TRBJ2-1	CAISRDSYNEQFF	TGTGCCATCAGTCGCGACAGCTACAATGAGCAGTTCTTC
TRBD2	TRBV5-4	NA	TRBJ2-2	CASSLVASGNTGELFF	TGTGCCAGCAGCTTGGTGGCTAGCGGGAACACCGGGGAGCTGTTTTTT
NA	TRBV7-9	few	TRBJ1-3	CASTRSAGNTIYF	TGTGCCAGCACCCGCAGCGCTGGAAACACCATATATTTT
TRBD1	TRBV19	NA	TRBJ1-6	CASSNTGVSPLHF	TGTGCCAGTAGTAACACAGGGGTATCACCCCTCCACTTT
NA	TRBV6-5	NA	TRBJ1-1	CASTRDVGTEAFF	TGTGCCAGCACTCGGGACGTCGGCACTGAAGCTTTCTTT